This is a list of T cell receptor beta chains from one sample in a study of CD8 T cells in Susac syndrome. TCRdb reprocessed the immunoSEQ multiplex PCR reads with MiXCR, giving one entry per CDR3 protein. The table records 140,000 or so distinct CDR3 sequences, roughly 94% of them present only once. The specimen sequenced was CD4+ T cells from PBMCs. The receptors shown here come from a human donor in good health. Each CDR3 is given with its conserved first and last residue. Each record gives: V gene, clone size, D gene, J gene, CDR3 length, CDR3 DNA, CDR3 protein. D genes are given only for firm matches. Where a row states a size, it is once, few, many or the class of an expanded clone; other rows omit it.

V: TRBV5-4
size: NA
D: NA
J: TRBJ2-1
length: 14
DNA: TGTGCCAGCAGCTCAGACCCAGGCCACAATGAGCAGTTCTTC
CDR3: CASSSDPGHNEQFF

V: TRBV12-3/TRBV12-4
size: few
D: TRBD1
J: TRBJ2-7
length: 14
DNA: TGTGCCAGCAGTTTTGGGACAGGGGCCTACGAGCAGTACTTC
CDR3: CASSFGTGAYEQYF

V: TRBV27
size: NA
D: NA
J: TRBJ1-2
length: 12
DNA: TGTGCCACCTGGCTCCTCGTGGGTGGCTACACCTTC
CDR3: CATWLLVGGYTF

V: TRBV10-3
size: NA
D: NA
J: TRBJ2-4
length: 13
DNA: TGTGCCATCACCCCGGGACCAAGAGACATTCAGTACTTC
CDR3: CAITPGPRDIQYF

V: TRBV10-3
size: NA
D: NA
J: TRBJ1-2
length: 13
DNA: TGTGCCATCAGTGAAACACAGCCTAATGGCTACACCTTC
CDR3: CAISETQPNGYTF

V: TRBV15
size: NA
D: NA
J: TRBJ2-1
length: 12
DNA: TGTGCCACCAGCAGGAGGGTCAATGAGCAGTTCTTC
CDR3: CATSRRVNEQFF

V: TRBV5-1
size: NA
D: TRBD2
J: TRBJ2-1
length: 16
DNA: TGCGCCAGCAGCTTGGCGACTAGCGGGACCTACAATGAGCAGTTCTTC
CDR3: CASSLATSGTYNEQFF

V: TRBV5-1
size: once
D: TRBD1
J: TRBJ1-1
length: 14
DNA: TGCGCCAGCAGTGGGACAGGGGGGATCACTGAAGCTTTCTTT
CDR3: CASSGTGGITEAFF

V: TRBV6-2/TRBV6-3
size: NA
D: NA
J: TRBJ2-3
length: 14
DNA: TGTGCCAGCGACCGGGACCCCTTACGGGATACGCAGTATTTT
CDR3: CASDRDPLRDTQYF

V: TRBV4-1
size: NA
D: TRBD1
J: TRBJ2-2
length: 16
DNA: TGCGCCAGCAGGGAGAGGGACAGGGCTATGCCCGGGGAGCTGTTTTTT
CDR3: CASRERDRAMPGELFF

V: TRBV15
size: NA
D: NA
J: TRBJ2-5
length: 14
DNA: TGTGCCACCAGCAGGTCTGGGAACCAAGAGACCCAGTACTTC
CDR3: CATSRSGNQETQYF

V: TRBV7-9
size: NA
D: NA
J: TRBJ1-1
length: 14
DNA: TGTGCCAGCAGCTTATACAGGGAGGTCGCTGAAGCTTTCTTT
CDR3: CASSLYREVAEAFF

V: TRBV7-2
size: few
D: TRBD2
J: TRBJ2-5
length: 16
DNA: TGTGCCAGCAGCTTAGTTGGACTAGCGGGAGGGGAGACCCAGTACTTC
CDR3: CASSLVGLAGGETQYF

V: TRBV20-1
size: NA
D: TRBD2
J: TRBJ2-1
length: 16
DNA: TGCAGTGCGACCCGACTAGCGGGAGTCCCTTACAATGAGCAGTTCTTC
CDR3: CSATRLAGVPYNEQFF

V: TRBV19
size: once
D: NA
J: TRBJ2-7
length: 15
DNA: TGTGCCAGTAGTACCACGGGAAGGGGTTCCTACGAGCAGTACTTC
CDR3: CASSTTGRGSYEQYF

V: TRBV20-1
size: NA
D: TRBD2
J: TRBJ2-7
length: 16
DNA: TGCAGTGCTAGAGATTGGAGGCGGGAGTTAGGTTACGAGCAGTACTTC
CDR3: CSARDWRRELGYEQYF

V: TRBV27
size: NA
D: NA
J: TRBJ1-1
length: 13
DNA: TGTGCCAGCAGTCTAAGTCTGTATACTGAAGCTTTCTTT
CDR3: CASSLSLYTEAFF

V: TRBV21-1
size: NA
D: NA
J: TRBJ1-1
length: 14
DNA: TGTGCCAGCAGCCGCCTTCATAGGAACACTGAAGCTTTCTTT
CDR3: CASSRLHRNTEAFF

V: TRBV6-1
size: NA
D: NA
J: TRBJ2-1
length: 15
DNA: TGTGCCAGCAGTGAAGCAGCGGTCGTGCCCAATGAGCAGTTCTTC
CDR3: CASSEAAVVPNEQFF

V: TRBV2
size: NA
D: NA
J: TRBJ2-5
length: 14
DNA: TGTGCCAGCAGTGAGGGAACTATGCAAGAGACCCAGTACTTC
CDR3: CASSEGTMQETQYF

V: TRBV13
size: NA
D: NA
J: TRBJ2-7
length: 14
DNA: TGTGCCAGCAGCCCCCCCCAAACAGGGAGCGAGCAGTACTTC
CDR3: CASSPPQTGSEQYF

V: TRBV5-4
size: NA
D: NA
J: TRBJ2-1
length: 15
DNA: TGTGCCAGCAGCTTGGACTCCAGATCCTACAATGAGCAGTTCTTC
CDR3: CASSLDSRSYNEQFF

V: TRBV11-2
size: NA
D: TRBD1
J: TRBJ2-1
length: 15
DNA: TGTGCCAGCAGCTACACCGGGACAGTGGCCCATGAGCAGTTCTTC
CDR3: CASSYTGTVAHEQFF

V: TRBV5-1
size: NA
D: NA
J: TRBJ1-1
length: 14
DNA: TGCGCCAGCAGCCTACAGACGTCGAACACTGAAGCTTTCTTT
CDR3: CASSLQTSNTEAFF

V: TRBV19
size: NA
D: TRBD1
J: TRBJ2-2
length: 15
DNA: TGTGCCAGTTCCCAGACAGGGGGCGCGGTCGGGGAGCTGTTTTTT
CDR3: CASSQTGGAVGELFF

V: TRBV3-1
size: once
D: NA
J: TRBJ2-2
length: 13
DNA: TGTGCCAGCAGCCAAGCTTCCACCGGGGAGCTGTTTTTT
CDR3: CASSQASTGELFF

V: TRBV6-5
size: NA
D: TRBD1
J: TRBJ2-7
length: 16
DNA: TGTGCCAGCAGTTATCGCCTACCCGGACAGGGCGCCGAGCAGTACTTC
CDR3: CASSYRLPGQGAEQYF

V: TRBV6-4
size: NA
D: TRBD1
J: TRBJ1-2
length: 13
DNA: TGTGCCAGCAGAAATGGACAGGGATATGGCTACACCTTC
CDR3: CASRNGQGYGYTF

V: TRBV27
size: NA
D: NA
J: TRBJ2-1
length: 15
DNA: TGTGCCAGCAGTTTATCGTGGGGGGTCTACAATGAGCAGTTCTTC
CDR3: CASSLSWGVYNEQFF

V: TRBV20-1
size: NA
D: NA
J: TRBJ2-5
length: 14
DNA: TGCAGTGCTAGGGACTGGGGATCCCAAGAGACCCAGTACTTC
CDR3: CSARDWGSQETQYF

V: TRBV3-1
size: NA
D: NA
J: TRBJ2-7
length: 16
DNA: TGTGCCAGCAGCCAGCCCGGCGAGGGCACATACTACGAGCAGTACTTC
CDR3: CASSQPGEGTYYEQYF

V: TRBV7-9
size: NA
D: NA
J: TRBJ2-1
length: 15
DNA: TGTGCCAGCAGCTTAGGGGACCCCCGAGGGAATGAGCAGTTCTTC
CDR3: CASSLGDPRGNEQFF

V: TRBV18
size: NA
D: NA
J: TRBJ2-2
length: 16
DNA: TGTGCCAGCTCACCACCGAAGGGTTCGGACACCGGGGAGCTGTTTTTT
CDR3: CASSPPKGSDTGELFF

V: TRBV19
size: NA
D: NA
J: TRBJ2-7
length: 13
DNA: TGTGCCAGTAGCCCGGACGGTTCCTACGAGCAGTACTTC
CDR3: CASSPDGSYEQYF

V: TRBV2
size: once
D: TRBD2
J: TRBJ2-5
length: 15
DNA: TGTGCCAGCAGCGGACTAGCGGGAGAGCAAGAGACCCAGTACTTC
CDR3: CASSGLAGEQETQYF

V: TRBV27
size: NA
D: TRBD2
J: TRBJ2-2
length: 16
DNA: TGTGCCAGCAGTTTATCCTGGACTAGCGTTAGCGGGGAGCTGTTTTTT
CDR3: CASSLSWTSVSGELFF

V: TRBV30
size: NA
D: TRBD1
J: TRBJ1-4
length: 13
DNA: TGTGCCTGGAGTGGACAGGGACTTGAAAAACTGTTTTTT
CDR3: CAWSGQGLEKLFF

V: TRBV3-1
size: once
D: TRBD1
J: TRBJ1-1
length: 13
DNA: TGTGCCAGCAGCCCAACAGGGGTAACTGAAGCTTTCTTT
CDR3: CASSPTGVTEAFF

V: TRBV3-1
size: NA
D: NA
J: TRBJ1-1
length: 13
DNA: TGTGCCAGCAGCCAATACATGAACACTGAAGCTTTCTTT
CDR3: CASSQYMNTEAFF

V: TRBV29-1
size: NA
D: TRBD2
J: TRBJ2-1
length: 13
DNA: TGCAGCGTTGGGGACTACAGAGTCAATGAGCAGTTCTTC
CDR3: CSVGDYRVNEQFF

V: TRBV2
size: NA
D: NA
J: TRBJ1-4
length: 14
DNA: TGTGCCAGCAAAATTTTGGGTTCACATGAAAAACTGTTTTTT
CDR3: CASKILGSHEKLFF

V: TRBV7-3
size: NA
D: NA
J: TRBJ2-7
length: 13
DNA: TGTGCCAGCAGCTTAAGCAGGCTTGCTGAGCAGTACTTC
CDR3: CASSLSRLAEQYF

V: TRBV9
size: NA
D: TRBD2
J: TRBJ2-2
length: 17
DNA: TGTGCCAGCAGCCGTAGGGTTACTAGCGTAAACACCGGGGAGCTGTTTTTT
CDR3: CASSRRVTSVNTGELFF

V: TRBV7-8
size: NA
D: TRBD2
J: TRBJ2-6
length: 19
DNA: TGTGCCAGCAGCCCCCGACTAGCGGGAGTATGGTCTGGGGCCAACGTCCTGACTTTC
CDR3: CASSPRLAGVWSGANVLTF